This TCR beta chain was identified in a study of cytotoxic CD8 clonotypes in ibrutinib-treated CLL. Study-wide results and caveats: On treatment, the uncommon public clonotypes contracted or remained stable. The study found clonality rose at ibrutinib response, then fell toward baseline at progression.

As regards this clone: No antigen is known for it.

This CDR3 is built from 12 residues. Germline loops: CDR1 KGHSH, CDR2 LQKENI. Trimming removed 3 bases at V and 9 bases at J, with 12 bases between. The table came from immunoSEQ multiplex PCR; TCRdb's copy has only in-frame clones and leaves some out. The repertoire includes about 300,000 clones, 76% of them detected once, and around 5.3% sits in the top ten. PBMCs that had been cryopreserved were the source of roughly 2 micrograms of genomic DNA for TCR beta libraries. The material was PBMCs, obtained at disease progression, from a patient treated with ibrutinib. The gene calls are TRBV18 and TRBJ2-7; D remains unclear. This TCR was sampled from a human donor with chronic lymphocytic leukemia. This chain's CDR3 is CASSPATPGQYF. CDR3 coding DNA: TGTGCCAGCTCACCGGCCACTCCGGGGCAGTACTTC.